Here is one TCR beta chain with its context. The data derive from a study of monozygotic twins with inflammatory bowel disease. Reanalyzing the 5' RACE reads, TCRdb keeps one entry per CDR3 protein, without DNA. The sample data list approximately 400,000 distinct CDR3 sequences. Source material: blood. The clonotype comes from a human donor with ulcerative colitis or Crohn's disease, or a healthy co-twin of an affected twin (not recorded which).

The CDR3 sequence is CASSQEQGVRRRVAVGELFF. J is TRBJ2-2 and V is TRBV4-3; TCRdb designates TRBD1, a call that cannot be tested without DNA. The CDR3 totals 20 residues. Germline lookup yields CDR1 LGHNA and CDR2 YSLEER.